The sequence of this T cell receptor (beta chain) was determined in a study of cytomegalovirus exposure and HLA in healthy donors. About the study: Earlier, 95 million to 120 million unique TCR beta sequences were recovered from 170 million or so T cells by an analysis. Clustering assigned 70% to 90% of the roughly 400 genotyped donors to the Caucasian-associated ancestry cluster. Whole-study results and caveats: Available immune exposure information covered CMV serostatus only.

The CDR3 sequence is 11 residues long. Trimming cost V 5 bases and J 8 bases, with 7 bases left between them. CDR1 is SGHVS and CDR2 is FQNEAQ in the germline V gene. Primers: 60 Vbeta forward and 13 Jbeta reverse. TCRdb's table, derived via immunoSEQ multiplex PCR, lists solely in-frame clones and lacks some. In total, the table holds over 65,000 clones. Regarding this clone: The antigen is unknown.

This chain links TRBV7-8 with TRBJ2-1; D is unresolved. The sequence was obtained from a woman younger than 45 in good health and CMV-seronegative. The sample comprised PBMCs. CDR3 nucleotides: TGTGCCAGCAGCCTCTCCGATGAGCAGTTCTTC. Protein sequence: CASSLSDEQFF.